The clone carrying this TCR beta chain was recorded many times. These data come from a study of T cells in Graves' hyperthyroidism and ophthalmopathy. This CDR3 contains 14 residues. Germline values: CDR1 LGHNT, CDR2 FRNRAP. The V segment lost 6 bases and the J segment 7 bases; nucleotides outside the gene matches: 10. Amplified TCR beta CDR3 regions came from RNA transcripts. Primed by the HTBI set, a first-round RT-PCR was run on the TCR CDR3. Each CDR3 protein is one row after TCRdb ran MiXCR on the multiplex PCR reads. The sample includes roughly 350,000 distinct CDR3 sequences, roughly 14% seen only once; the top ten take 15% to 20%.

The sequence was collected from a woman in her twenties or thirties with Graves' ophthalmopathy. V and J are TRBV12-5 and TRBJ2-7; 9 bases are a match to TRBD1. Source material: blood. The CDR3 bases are TGTGCTAGTGGCGCGACAGGGGGGGACCTGGAGCAGTACTTC. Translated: CASGATGGDLEQYF.